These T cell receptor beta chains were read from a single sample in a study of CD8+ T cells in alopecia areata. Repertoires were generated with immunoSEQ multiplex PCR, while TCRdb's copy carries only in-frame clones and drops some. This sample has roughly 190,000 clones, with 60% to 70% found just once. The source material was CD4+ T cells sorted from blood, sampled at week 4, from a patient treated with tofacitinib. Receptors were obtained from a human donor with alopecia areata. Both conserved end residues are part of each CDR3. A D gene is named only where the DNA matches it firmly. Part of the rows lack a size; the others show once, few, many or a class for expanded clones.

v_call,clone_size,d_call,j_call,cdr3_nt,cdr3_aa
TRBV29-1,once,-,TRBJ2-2,TGCAGCGTTAGGGGGACACTGAACACCGGGGAGCTGTTTTTT,CSVRGTLNTGELFF
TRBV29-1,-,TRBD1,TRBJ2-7,TGCAGCGCCCAGGACAGGGGCCACGAGCAGTACTTC,CSAQDRGHEQYF
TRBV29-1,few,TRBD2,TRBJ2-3,TGCAGCGTCCGACTAGCTAGGCTCACAGATACGCAGTATTTT,CSVRLARLTDTQYF
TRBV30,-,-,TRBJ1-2,TGTGCCTGGAGTGTACAAGGGAGTGGTGGCTACACCTTC,CAWSVQGSGGYTF
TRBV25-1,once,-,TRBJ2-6,TGTGCCAGCAGTCGGGCCACGAGCTCTGGGGCCAACGTCCTGACTTTC,CASSRATSSGANVLTF
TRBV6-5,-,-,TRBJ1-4,TGTGCCAGCAGTTCCGGGACACCAAATGAAAAACTGTTTTTT,CASSSGTPNEKLFF
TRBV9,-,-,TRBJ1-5,TGTGCCAGCAGCGCTGAGGCCTTTAGCAATCAGCCCCAGCATTTT,CASSAEAFSNQPQHF
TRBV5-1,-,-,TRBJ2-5,TGCGCCAGCCGCCTTGAAGAGACCCAGTACTTC,CASRLEETQYF
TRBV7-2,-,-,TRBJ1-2,TGTGCCAGCAGCCCTGAGAGGGTTGGGTATGGCTACACCTTC,CASSPERVGYGYTF
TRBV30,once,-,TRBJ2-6,TGTGCCTGGAGCACCGGCAGTTACTCTGGGGCCAACGTCCTGACTTTC,CAWSTGSYSGANVLTF
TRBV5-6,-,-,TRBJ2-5,TGTGCCAGCAGCGGCAGGGCGGGTCATTACTTC,CASSGRAGHYF
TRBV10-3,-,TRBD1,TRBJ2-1,TGTGCCATCAGGGTTGGACAGGACATTTATGAGCAGTTCTTC,CAIRVGQDIYEQFF
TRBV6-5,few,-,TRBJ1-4,TGTGCCAGCAGTTACTCGACTAGTAGCACCGAAAAACTGTTTTTT,CASSYSTSSTEKLFF
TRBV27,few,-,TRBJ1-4,TGTGCCAGCAGTTTTCGGGCTAATGAAAAACTGTTTTTT,CASSFRANEKLFF
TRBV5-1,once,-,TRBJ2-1,TGCGCCAGCAGCCTGGGGCTGTATGAGCAGTTCTTC,CASSLGLYEQFF
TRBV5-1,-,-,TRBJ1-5,TGCGCCAGCAGCTTGGAGGGGGAATATAGCAATCAGCCCCAGCATTTT,CASSLEGEYSNQPQHF
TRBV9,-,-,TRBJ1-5,TGTGCCAGCAGCGTAGGTTCCGGGGCAGCAAATCAGCCCCAGCATTTT,CASSVGSGAANQPQHF
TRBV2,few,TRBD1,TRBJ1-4,TGTGCCAGCAGTGAAGAGGGACAGGGTAATGAAAAACTGTTTTTT,CASSEEGQGNEKLFF
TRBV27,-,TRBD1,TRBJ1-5,TGTGCCAGCAGTATCGACAGGGTAAGCAATCAGCCCCAGCATTTT,CASSIDRVSNQPQHF
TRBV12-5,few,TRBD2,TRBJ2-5,TGTGCTAGTGCCCTTAGCGGGGTAGAGACCCAGTACTTC,CASALSGVETQYF
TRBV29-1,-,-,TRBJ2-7,TGCAGCGTTGATTGGAAATACGAGCAGTACTTC,CSVDWKYEQYF
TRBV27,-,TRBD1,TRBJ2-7,TGTGCCAGCAATCCGCCTGACAGGGTCCACGAGCAGTACTTC,CASNPPDRVHEQYF
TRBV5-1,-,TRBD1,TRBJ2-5,TGCGCCAGCAGCATGAACACAGGGGCCCAAGAGACCCAGTACTTC,CASSMNTGAQETQYF
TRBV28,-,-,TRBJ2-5,TGTGCCAGCAGTCCACGACTTCAGGGCAGGTACCAAGAGACCCAGTACTTC,CASSPRLQGRYQETQYF
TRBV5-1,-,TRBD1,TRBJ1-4,TGCGCCAGCGAGAAGACAGGGAATGGTGAAAAACTGTTTTTT,CASEKTGNGEKLFF
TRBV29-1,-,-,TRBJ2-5,TGCAGCGTCTCTCGGGTTAGCGAGACCCAGTACTTC,CSVSRVSETQYF
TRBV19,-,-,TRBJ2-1,TGTGCCAGCGGACAAGGACAACAGTTCTTC,CASGQGQQFF
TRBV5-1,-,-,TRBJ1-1,TGCGCCAGCAGCTTTGTATTCGGTGGCAGGGACACTGAAGCTTTCTTT,CASSFVFGGRDTEAFF
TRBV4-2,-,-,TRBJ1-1,TGTGCCAGCAGCCAAGATACGGGAAGGGTTAGGGCTTTCTTT,CASSQDTGRVRAFF
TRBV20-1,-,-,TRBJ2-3,TGCAGTGCTAACCACAGAGATACGCAGTATTTT,CSANHRDTQYF
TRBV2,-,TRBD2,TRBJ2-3,TGTGCCAGCAGTGAACAGCGGGGGAGCACAGATACGCAGTATTTT,CASSEQRGSTDTQYF
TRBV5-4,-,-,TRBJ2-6,TGTGCCAGCAGCTTGGTGGGATCTGGGGCCAACGTCCTGACTTTC,CASSLVGSGANVLTF
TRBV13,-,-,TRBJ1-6,TGTGCCAGCAGCTTCCGGGGGCGCGGGGAGAATTCACCCCTCCACTTT,CASSFRGRGENSPLHF
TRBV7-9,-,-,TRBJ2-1,TGTGCCAGCAGCCCACCCGGGGATGAGCAGTTCTTC,CASSPPGDEQFF
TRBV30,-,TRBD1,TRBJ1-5,TGTGCCTGGAATCGGGACAGGGACTTCTTGGGCAATCAGCCCCAGCATTTT,CAWNRDRDFLGNQPQHF
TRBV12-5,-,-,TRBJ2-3,TGTGCTAGTGGTTTGGGACACACCCTTCCCACAGATACGCAGTATTTT,CASGLGHTLPTDTQYF
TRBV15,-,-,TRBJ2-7,TGTGCCACCAGCCTTGGGGGCGACTCCTACGAGCAGTACTTC,CATSLGGDSYEQYF
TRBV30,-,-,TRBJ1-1,TGTGCCTGTAACAGGGTAAAAGCTGAAGCTTTCTTT,CACNRVKAEAFF
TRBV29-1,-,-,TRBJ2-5,TGCAGCGTTCAGGACTGGGAAGAGACCCAGTACTTC,CSVQDWEETQYF
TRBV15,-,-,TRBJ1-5,TGTGCCACCAGCAGTGGGTTCCCCCAGCCCCAGCATTTT,CATSSGFPQPQHF
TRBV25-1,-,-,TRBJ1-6,TGTGCCAGCAGTCAACCAGGGACCGCACCCCTCCACTTT,CASSQPGTAPLHF
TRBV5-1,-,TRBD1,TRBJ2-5,TGCGCCAGCAGCCTGGGACAGGGGCAAGAGACCCAGTACTTC,CASSLGQGQETQYF
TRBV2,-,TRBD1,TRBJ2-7,TGTGCCAGTCTGGCAACAGGGGGCGGGTACGAGCAGTACTTC,CASLATGGGYEQYF
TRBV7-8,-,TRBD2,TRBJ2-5,TGTGCCAGCAGCTCACTAGCGGGGGACGAGACCCAGTACTTC,CASSSLAGDETQYF
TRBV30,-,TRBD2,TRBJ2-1,TGTGCCTGGAGTTCCGGACTAGCGGGGGGGCCCCTGGAGTTCTTC,CAWSSGLAGGPLEFF
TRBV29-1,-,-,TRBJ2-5,TGCAGCGTAGACAGATGGGAGACCCAGTACTTC,CSVDRWETQYF
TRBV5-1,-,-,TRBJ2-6,TGCGCCAGCAGCTCAACACCTTCCTCTGGGGCCAACGTCCTGACTTTC,CASSSTPSSGANVLTF
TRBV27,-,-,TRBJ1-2,TGTGCCAGCAGCGGACCCAACTCGCGAGGCTACACCTTC,CASSGPNSRGYTF